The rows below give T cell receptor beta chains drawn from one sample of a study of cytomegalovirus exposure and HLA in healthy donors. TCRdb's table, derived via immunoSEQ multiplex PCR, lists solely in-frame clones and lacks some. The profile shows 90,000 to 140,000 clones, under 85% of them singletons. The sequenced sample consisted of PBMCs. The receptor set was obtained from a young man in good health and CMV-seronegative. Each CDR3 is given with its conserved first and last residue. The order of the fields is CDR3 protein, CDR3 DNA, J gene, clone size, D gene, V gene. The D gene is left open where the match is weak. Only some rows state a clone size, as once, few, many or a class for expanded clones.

cdr3_aa: CASSQDHGGGYTF
cdr3_nt: TGCGCCAGCAGCCAAGATCATGGAGGGGGCTACACCTTC
j_call: TRBJ1-2
clone_size: -
d_call: -
v_call: TRBV4-1

cdr3_aa: CASSRSTVNEKLFF
cdr3_nt: TGTGCCAGCTCACGGTCGACAGTTAATGAAAAACTGTTTTTT
j_call: TRBJ1-4
clone_size: few
d_call: -
v_call: TRBV18

cdr3_aa: CASSLQGSEKLFF
cdr3_nt: TGCGCCAGCAGCTTGCAGGGGTCTGAAAAACTGTTTTTT
j_call: TRBJ1-4
clone_size: -
d_call: -
v_call: TRBV5-1

cdr3_aa: CASRGGLSNGYTF
cdr3_nt: TGTGCCAGCAGAGGGGGCTTGAGTAATGGCTACACCTTC
j_call: TRBJ1-2
clone_size: -
d_call: TRBD1
v_call: TRBV6-5

cdr3_aa: CASSEGGPGLARGYTF
cdr3_nt: TGTGCCAGCAGTGAGGGGGGACCGGGGCTTGCCCGTGGCTACACCTTC
j_call: TRBJ1-2
clone_size: -
d_call: -
v_call: TRBV25-1

cdr3_aa: CASSDQGGNQPQHF
cdr3_nt: TGTGCCAGCAGTGACCAGGGGGGCAATCAGCCCCAGCATTTT
j_call: TRBJ1-5
clone_size: few
d_call: TRBD1
v_call: TRBV6-1

cdr3_aa: CSASGTGGQYF
cdr3_nt: TGCAGCGCCTCCGGGACAGGGGGGCAGTACTTC
j_call: TRBJ2-7
clone_size: -
d_call: TRBD1
v_call: TRBV29-1

cdr3_aa: CAISESNGRGRVLSNQPQHF
cdr3_nt: TGTGCCATCAGTGAGTCGAACGGCAGGGGGCGGGTGTTAAGCAATCAGCCCCAGCATTTT
j_call: TRBJ1-5
clone_size: -
d_call: TRBD1
v_call: TRBV10-3

cdr3_aa: CASTPGGPNEQFF
cdr3_nt: TGTGCCAGTACCCCGGGAGGCCCAAATGAGCAGTTCTTC
j_call: TRBJ2-1
clone_size: -
d_call: TRBD2
v_call: TRBV19

cdr3_aa: CASRREDTQYF
cdr3_nt: TGTGCCAGCAGGCGAGAAGATACGCAGTATTTT
j_call: TRBJ2-3
clone_size: -
d_call: -
v_call: TRBV4-2

cdr3_aa: CASSQCTSGRFCEQFF
cdr3_nt: TGTGCCAGCAGCCAATGCACTAGCGGGAGGTTTTGTGAGCAGTTCTTC
j_call: TRBJ2-1
clone_size: -
d_call: TRBD2
v_call: TRBV4-2

cdr3_aa: CASSPYETGNYGYTF
cdr3_nt: TGCGCCAGCAGCCCCTATGAAACAGGGAACTATGGCTACACCTTC
j_call: TRBJ1-2
clone_size: -
d_call: -
v_call: TRBV4-3

cdr3_aa: CASSYDAGNTQYF
cdr3_nt: TGTGCCAGCAGTTACGATGCAGGGAATACGCAGTATTTT
j_call: TRBJ2-3
clone_size: few
d_call: -
v_call: TRBV6-6

cdr3_aa: CAWSVGTGNTIYF
cdr3_nt: TGTGCCTGGAGTGTCGGGACTGGAAACACCATATATTTT
j_call: TRBJ1-3
clone_size: -
d_call: -
v_call: TRBV30

cdr3_aa: CASSPQGDEKLFF
cdr3_nt: TGTGCCAGCTCACCGCAGGGGGACGAAAAACTGTTTTTT
j_call: TRBJ1-4
clone_size: few
d_call: TRBD1
v_call: TRBV18

cdr3_aa: CASSPLRDRANTEAFF
cdr3_nt: TGTGCCAGCTCACCACTACGGGACAGGGCCAACACTGAAGCTTTCTTT
j_call: TRBJ1-1
clone_size: -
d_call: TRBD1
v_call: TRBV18

cdr3_aa: CASSQDREADTQYF
cdr3_nt: TGTGCCAGCTCACAGGACAGGGAAGCAGATACGCAGTATTTT
j_call: TRBJ2-3
clone_size: few
d_call: TRBD1
v_call: TRBV18